These T cell receptor beta chains were read from a single sample in a study of CD8+CD57+ T cells in acquired aplastic anemia. TCRdb ran MiXCR on the reads and lists one entry per CDR3 protein. This repertoire shows hundreds of thousands of distinct CDR3 sequences, approximately 32% found once; its top ten account for less than 0.85%. The sequenced material came from sorted CD4+, CD8+, or CD8+CD57+ T cells (not recorded which) from PBMCs. The receptors derive from a human donor with aplastic anemia. Both conserved end residues are part of each CDR3. A D gene is named only where the DNA matches it firmly. Rows may omit the clone size; those that give it use once, few, many or a size class.

>.|TRBJ2-7|TRBV14|many
CASSQVRGGEQYF
TGTGCCAGCAGCCAAGTCAGGGGTGGGGAGCAGTACTTC
>.|TRBJ2-2|TRBV27|.
CASSLFRLNTGELFF
TGTGCCAGCAGTTTATTCAGGCTGAACACCGGGGAGCTGTTTTTT
>TRBD1|TRBJ1-2|TRBV7-9|few
CASSRGGQGATNYGYTF
TGTGCCAGCAGCCGTGGAGGTCAGGGGGCGACTAACTATGGCTACACCTTC
>.|TRBJ1-1|TRBV5-5|.
CASSFGTSPEAFF
TGTGCCAGCAGCTTCGGAACTTCTCCGGAAGCTTTCTTT
>.|TRBJ2-3|TRBV25-1|.
CASSRSTPDTQYF
TGTGCCAGCAGCCGCAGTACCCCAGATACGCAGTATTTT
>.|TRBJ1-1|TRBV20-1|.
CSASLTLWPMNTEAFF
TGCAGTGCTAGTTTAACGCTCTGGCCAATGAACACTGAAGCTTTCTTT
>.|TRBJ2-7|TRBV7-6|many
CASSLAQGTYEQYF
TGTGCCAGCAGCTTAGCGCAGGGGACCTACGAGCAGTACTTC
>TRBD1|TRBJ1-2|TRBV20-1|few
CSADFQGAGYGYTF
TGCAGTGCTGACTTCCAGGGGGCAGGGTATGGCTACACCTTC
>TRBD1|TRBJ1-5|TRBV19|once
CASTEETGVAQPQHF
TGTGCCAGTACGGAGGAGACAGGGGTGGCTCAGCCCCAGCATTTT
>.|TRBJ1-6|TRBV6-1|.
CASSGGGNSPLHF
TGTGCCAGCAGCGGGGGTGGTAATTCACCCCTCCACTTT
>.|TRBJ2-7|TRBV4-1|few
CASSQEWTGTKYEQYF
TGCGCCAGCAGCCAAGAGTGGACCGGGACCAAATACGAGCAGTACTTC
>.|TRBJ2-5|TRBV7-8|.
CASSLDRGWYETQYF
TGTGCCAGCAGCCTAGATCGGGGGTGGTATGAGACCCAGTACTTC
>TRBD1|TRBJ1-4|TRBV19|.
CASSIDRGPNEKLVF
TGTGCCAGTAGTATAGACAGGGGGCCTAATGAAAAACTGGTTTTT
>.|TRBJ1-5|TRBV6-1|.
CATLPGGQQPQHF
TGTGCCACCCTCCCCGGGGGGCAGCAGCCCCAGCATTTT
>.|TRBJ2-3|TRBV11-3|few
CASSFNAHTQYF
TGTGCCAGCAGCTTCAATGCCCATACGCAGTATTTT
>.|TRBJ2-2|TRBV12-3/TRBV12-4|.
CASSPGASANTGELFF
TGTGCCAGCAGCCCTGGGGCTAGCGCGAACACCGGGGAGCTGTTTTTT
>.|TRBJ1-4|TRBV30|.
CAWSLRGTDEKLFF
TGTGCCTGGAGTTTGAGGGGGACTGATGAAAAACTGTTTTTT
>TRBD2|TRBJ2-5|TRBV20-1|.
CSAQTSGRAQETQYF
TGCAGTGCGCAGACTAGCGGGAGAGCTCAAGAGACCCAGTACTTC
>.|TRBJ1-2|TRBV30|.
CAWGRDGFYGYTF
TGTGCCTGGGGCCGGGACGGCTTCTATGGCTACACCTTC
>TRBD2|TRBJ2-7|TRBV7-9|once
CASGLAGALYEQYF
TGTGCCAGCGGACTAGCGGGAGCGCTCTACGAGCAGTACTTC
>.|TRBJ1-2|TRBV5-6|many
CASSPGFGYGYTF
TGTGCCAGCAGCCCAGGGTTTGGCTATGGCTACACCTTC
>TRBD1|TRBJ1-1|TRBV10-3|.
CAISEPGQGGNTEAFF
TGTGCCATCAGTGAACCGGGACAGGGGGGTAACACTGAAGCTTTCTTT
>.|TRBJ2-3|TRBV11-3|.
CASRPASTDTQYF
TGTGCCAGCAGGCCAGCTAGCACAGATACGCAGTATTTT
>TRBD2|TRBJ2-5|TRBV29-1|.
CSASLAGSKEETQYF
TGCAGCGCTTCACTAGCGGGGAGTAAAGAAGAGACCCAGTACTTC
>.|TRBJ2-1|TRBV7-7|.
CASSSSFQDSHNEQFF
TGTGCTAGCAGCTCGTCCTTCCAGGACAGCCACAATGAGCAGTTCTTC
>.|TRBJ2-5|TRBV10-1|.
CASSSTRTGTETQYF
TGCGCCAGCAGTAGTACGAGAACAGGGACAGAGACCCAGTACTTC